These 27 T cell receptor beta chains share one sample of origin, sequenced in a study of cytomegalovirus exposure and HLA in healthy donors. Measured with immunoSEQ multiplex PCR; TCRdb has only the in-frame clones, and not every one. This sample carries more than 120,000 clones, around 86% of them seen once, and the ten largest clones take under 9%. Material for sequencing was PBMCs. These receptors all come from a man aged 18 to 30 in good health and CMV-seropositive.

This clone has only a few counts. V and J are TRBV10-3 and TRBJ1-1, with D perhaps matching TRBD1 (5 bases). The CDR3 spans 14 residues. V lost 6 bases and J 2 bases, leaving 13 bases between the germline ends. Germline lookup yields CDR1 ENHRY and CDR2 SYGVKD. CDR3 sequence reads: CAIRVRDSNTEAFF. DNA for the CDR3: TGTGCCATCAGGGTCAGGGACTCCAACACTGAAGCTTTCTTT.

This clone came up once. The chain carries TRBV7-2 and TRBJ2-7, with D possibly matching TRBD1 (5 bases). Looked up from germline, CDR1 is SGHTA and CDR2 is FQGNSA. This CDR3 has 16 amino acids. The V gene lost 0 bases and the J gene lost 0 bases, with 12 bases spanning the gap. The CDR3 nucleotides read TGTGCCAGCAGCTTAGCTGCCAGGGTAAGCTCCTACGAGCAGTACTTC. Translation gives CASSLAARVSSYEQYF.

J is TRBJ2-5 and V is TRBV5-1; 14 bases agree with TRBD2. V lost 2 bases, J lost 5 bases, and 5 bases stayed unmatched. CDR1 SGHRS and CDR2 YFSETQ come from the germline V gene. This CDR3 comprises 16 residues. For the CDR3, the DNA is TGCGCCAGCAGCTTTGGGACTAGCGGGAGTCGGGAGACCCAGTACTTC. Its translation: CASSFGTSGSRETQYF.

J is TRBJ1-6 and V is TRBV7-9; 7 nucleotides align to TRBD1. The CDR3 has 14 amino acids. CDR1 SEHNR and CDR2 FQNEAQ come from the germline V gene (reference sequence). Trimming at V came to 5 bases and at J to 8 bases, leaving 6 bases not matched to a gene. The CDR3 here is CASSQTGWDSPLHF. As DNA, the CDR3 is TGTGCCAGCAGCCAGACAGGGTGGGATTCACCCCTCCACTTT.

V and J are TRBV5-4 and TRBJ1-3, with a tentative D call TRBD1 (5 bases). CDR3 size: 15 residues. V gave up 5 bases and J gave up 0 bases, with 12 bases separating them. Per the germline V gene, CDR1 is SGHNT and CDR2 is YYREEE (reference sequence). CDR3 amino acids: CASRAGTNSGNTIYF. The CDR3 DNA follows: TGTGCCAGCAGGGCCGGGACTAACTCTGGAAACACCATATATTTT.

This clone has just one count. The V and J genes are TRBV13 and TRBJ1-1; TRBD1 aligns across 7 bases. From germline, CDR1 is PRHDT and CDR2 FYEKMQ (reference sequence). The V and J ends lost 3 bases and 5 bases, in that order; junction bases with no gene match: 6. The CDR3 has 14 amino acids. This CDR3 is CASSFRQGRTEAFF. DNA for the CDR3: TGTGCCAGCAGCTTCCGACAGGGAAGAACTGAAGCTTTCTTT.

The chain employs TRBV29-1 and TRBJ2-7; D possibly corresponds to TRBD1 (5 bases). Looked up from germline, CDR1 is SQVTM and CDR2 is ANQGSEA. V lost 4 bases and J lost 5, with 15 bases in between. The CDR3 is 13 amino acids. CDR3 DNA: TGCAGCGTTGTTCAGGGCCCCACCCACGAGCAGTACTTC. It translates to CSVVQGPTHEQYF.

The V gene is TRBV18, the J gene TRBJ2-7; 7 bases match TRBD1. From germline, CDR1 is KGHSH and CDR2 LQKENI. The CDR3 extends over 15 amino acids. After removal of 0 bases from V and 3 bases from J, the junction contained 5 bases not matched to a gene. The CDR3 reads CASSPPETGHYEQYF. As DNA, the CDR3 is TGTGCCAGCTCACCACCGGAGACAGGGCACTACGAGCAGTACTTC.

CDR3 sequence: CASSLDGGSGHNEQFF. DNA of the CDR3: TGCGCCAGCAGCTTGGACGGCGGGAGTGGGCACAATGAGCAGTTCTTC. This chain links TRBV5-1 with TRBJ2-1; 7 positions match TRBD2. The CDR3 covers 16 residues. The V and J ends lost 0 bases and 5 bases, in that order; junction bases with no gene match: 8. Per germline, CDR1 SGHRS and CDR2 YFSETQ. Full variable domain (rest looked up from reference TRBV5-1 and TRBJ2-1): KAGVTQTPRYLIKTRGQQVTLSCSPISGHRSVSWYQQTPGQGLQFLFEYFSETQRNKGNFPGRFSGRQFSNSRSEMNVSTLELGDSALYLCASSLDGGSGHNEQFFGPGTRLTVL.

J is TRBJ2-1 and V is TRBV5-1; TRBD2 agrees at 16 bases. V was pared by 2 bases and J by 2 bases, with 1 base of the junction left unmatched. CDR1 and CDR2 from the germline V gene are SGHRS and YFSETQ. This CDR3 is built from 17 residues. CDR3 DNA sequence: TGCGCCAGCAGCTTAGGGACTAGCGGGAGGGCCTACAATGAGCAGTTCTTC. Protein: CASSLGTSGRAYNEQFF.

Only one count was recorded for this clone. Written as DNA, the CDR3 is TGCGCCAGCAGTCCCCGGTCTAGCGGGAGAGCATACGAGCAGTACTTC. This sequence encodes CASSPRSSGRAYEQYF. The chain carries TRBV4-1 and TRBJ2-7; 10 bases match TRBD2. The CDR3 has 16 amino acids. Losses at the gene ends were 6 bases for V and 4 bases for J; bases not matched to a gene: 12. From germline, CDR1 is MGHRA and CDR2 YSYEKL.

The genes are TRBV6-6 and TRBJ2-7, with 7 bases aligning to TRBD2. The CDR3 has 13 residues. The trim removed 7 bases at V and 4 bases at J, leaving 7 bases unmatched. Per the germline V gene, CDR1 is MNHNY and CDR2 is SVGAGI (reference sequence). The CDR3 nucleotides read TGTGCCAGCAAGACTAGCTATCAGTACGAGCAGTACTTC. This codes for CASKTSYQYEQYF.

The rearrangement joins TRBV7-3 to TRBJ2-2, with D tentatively TRBD1 (5 bases). V gave up 1 base and J gave up 4 bases, with 10 bases separating them. Germline V lookup: CDR1 SGHTA, CDR2 FQGTGA. The CDR3 totals 15 residues. The chain's CDR3 is CASSLRSGLTGELFF. The CDR3, as DNA: TGTGCCAGCAGCTTAAGGTCAGGGCTCACCGGGGAGCTGTTTTTT.

This chain links TRBV30 with TRBJ2-1, with 9 nucleotides matching TRBD2. Trimming cost V 4 bases and J 7 bases; bases outside gene matches: 8. CDR1 is GTSNPN and CDR2 is SVGIG in the germline V gene (reference sequence). This CDR3 is 14 amino acids long. CDR3 DNA sequence: TGTGCCTGGATAGGCGGGAGGGCCTTTAATGAGCAGTTCTTC. Translating gives CAWIGGRAFNEQFF.

The CDR3 reads CASSQRGGTDSPLHF. In nucleotides, the CDR3 is TGTGCCAGCTCACAGCGGGGAGGGACCGATTCACCCCTCCACTTT. The chain carries TRBV18 and TRBJ1-6; a weak D match, TRBD1 (5 bases). The ends were cut back, 4 bases at V and 8 bases at J, with 15 bases in the middle. The CDR3 covers 15 residues. The germline CDR1 and CDR2 sequences are KGHSH and LQKENI.

This chain connects TRBV27 to TRBJ2-2; tentative D call: TRBD2 (5 bases). CDR1 and CDR2 from the germline V gene are MNHEY and SMNVEV (reference sequence). Trimming cost V 6 bases and J 6 bases, with 11 bases left between them. The CDR3 has 13 amino acids. For the CDR3, the DNA is TGTGCCAGCAGCCCTAGCCGCCCCGGGGAGCTGTTTTTT. Translating it yields CASSPSRPGELFF.

CDR3 in DNA: TGTGCCAGCAGTTGGACTACCGCCCTCGACGAGCAGTACTTC. Its translation: CASSWTTALDEQYF. This rearrangement joins TRBV28 to TRBJ2-7; D might be TRBD2 (6 bases). There are 14 residues in the CDR3. CDR1 is MDHEN and CDR2 is SYDVKM in the germline V gene. V was pared by 4 bases and J by 5 bases, with 15 bases between.

On this clone: Other DNA sequences in the same sample also yield this CDR3. V is TRBV27 and J is TRBJ2-1; no clear D gene. The germline V gene has CDR1 MNHEY and CDR2 SMNVEV (reference sequence). The CDR3 runs 13 residues. The V end lost 3 bases, the J end lost 4 bases, and 7 bases lay between the germline ends. CDR3 region: CASSFRGYNEQFF. The CDR3 region has the DNA TGTGCCAGCAGTTTCCGCGGATACAATGAGCAGTTCTTC.

The chain recombines TRBV4-2 with TRBJ2-1; 9 bases align to TRBD1. V lost 0 bases to trimming and J lost 6 bases; unmatched junction nucleotides: 9. The CDR3 sequence is 17 residues long. Germline V gives CDR1 LGHNA, CDR2 YNFKEQ. CDR3 residues: CASSQETGTGSRNEQFF. For the CDR3, the DNA is TGTGCCAGCAGCCAAGAAACCGGGACAGGGAGTCGCAATGAGCAGTTCTTC.

The V and J genes are TRBV29-1 and TRBJ2-3, with TRBD2 matching 12 bases. There are 16 residues in the CDR3. J gave up 0 bases and V 1 base, and 2 bases lay outside the gene matches. Per germline, CDR1 SQVTM and CDR2 ANQGSEA. The CDR3 nucleotides read TGCAGCGTTGAAGGGACTAGCGGGATTAGCACAGATACGCAGTATTTT. It yields the protein CSVEGTSGISTDTQYF.

The chain carries TRBV19 and TRBJ2-3, with D unclear. This CDR3 has 15 amino acids. V lost 6 bases to trimming and J lost 6 bases, with 19 bases between them. Looked up from germline, CDR1 is LNHDA and CDR2 is SQIVND (reference sequence). The CDR3 protein is CASSMGSYQWDTQYF. In DNA form, the CDR3 reads TGTGCCAGTAGCATGGGTAGCTACCAATGGGATACGCAGTATTTT.

This clone came up a few times. The chain combines TRBV7-9 with TRBJ2-1; 7 positions match TRBD2. V dropped 1 base and J dropped 2; count of bases not matched to a gene: 2. CDR3 length: 15 amino acids. In germline, CDR1 is SEHNR, CDR2 FQNEAQ (reference sequence). The CDR3 nucleotides are TGTGCCAGCAGCTTAGATGGGACTACCTACAATGAGCAGTTCTTC. Translating it yields CASSLDGTTYNEQFF.

This CDR3 is CASSLASGGMNTEAFF. CDR3 bases: TGCGCCAGCAGCTTGGCATCAGGGGGGATGAACACTGAAGCTTTCTTT. The rearrangement joins TRBV5-1 to TRBJ1-1; 7 nucleotides agree with TRBD1. Germline V lookup: CDR1 SGHRS, CDR2 YFSETQ. There are 16 residues in the CDR3. The junction had 5 bases not matched to a gene; V was cut back by 0 bases and J by 0 bases.

The chain links TRBV5-1 to TRBJ2-3, with 11 bases aligning to TRBD2. The length of the CDR3 is 16 residues. V lost 2 bases and J lost 5; bases outside the gene matches: 7. Germline V gives CDR1 SGHRS, CDR2 YFSETQ. The CDR3 nucleotides read TGCGCCAGCAGCTTAGCTAGCGGGAGGAGAGGAGATACGCAGTATTTT. This gives the protein CASSLASGRRGDTQYF.

The chain recombines TRBV25-1 with TRBJ1-1; tentatively, D is TRBD1 (5 bases). This CDR3 has 15 residues. CDR1 is MGHDK and CDR2 is SYGVNS in the germline V gene. V was cut by 2 bases and J by 3 bases, with 13 bases left in between. The CDR3 sequence: CASSEPSGGDTEAFF. The CDR3, as DNA: TGTGCCAGCAGTGAACCCAGTGGGGGGGACACTGAAGCTTTCTTT.

This chain links TRBV19 with TRBJ1-1; no reliable D call. The length of the CDR3 is 16 residues. Trimming took 11 bases from V and 0 from J, leaving 22 bases between them. Germline loops: CDR1 LNHDA, CDR2 SQIVND (reference sequence). CDR3 sequence reads: CACLTEVPLMNTEAFF. Here the CDR3 DNA reads TGTGCCTGCCTTACGGAGGTTCCTCTCATGAACACTGAAGCTTTCTTT. Variable domain in full (rest from reference TRBV19 and TRBJ1-1): DGGITQSPKYLFRKEGQNVTLSCEQNLNHDAMYWYRQDPGQGLRLIYYSQIVNDFQKGDIAEGYSVSREKKESFPLTVTSAQKNPTAFYLCACLTEVPLMNTEAFFGQGTRLTVV.

This clone was detected once. CDR3 sequence (DNA): TGTGCCAGCAGTTCAACTAGCGGCTACCAAGAGACCCAGTACTTC. Translated, it gives CASSSTSGYQETQYF. The chain combines TRBV27 with TRBJ2-5; 8 nucleotides align to TRBD2. CDR3 length: 15 amino acids. CDR1 is MNHEY, CDR2 SMNVEV, per germline (reference sequence). V lost 4 bases, J lost 0 bases, and 4 bases stayed unmatched.